This record covers a single T cell receptor beta chain. In the original analysis: Counts of nucleated cells, estimated from reference gene primer amplification, were obtained. The data were produced by immunoSEQ multiplex PCR, yet TCRdb's version contains in-frame clones alone and is incomplete. D and trimming were read from the DNA, whereas the V and J calls and clone size are those reported in that table. The table has around 480,000 clones, around 88% seen once. Seattle-derived patients entered the study during active infection and were followed longitudinally. The germline CDR1 and CDR2 sequences are MNHEY and SVGAGI. With 5 bases removed from V and 5 bases from J, the gap between germline ends came to 10 bases. This CDR3 has 12 residues. This sample was included in a study of blood T cell repertoires in COVID-19. Study information: Sites in the United States, Italy and Spain provided acute and convalescent COVID-19 samples. Sources were T cells, B-cell-depleted T cells, or PBMCs; the material itself was cDNA or gDNA.

The chain employs TRBV6-5 and TRBJ2-7; perhaps TRBD1 as D (5 bases). This clonotype was sampled from a woman aged 45-59 years with COVID-19, enrolled during active disease. The sample was peripheral blood. CDR3 amino acids: CASSKGYDEQYF. The CDR3 nucleotides are TGTGCCAGCAGTAAGGGGTATGACGAGCAGTACTTC.